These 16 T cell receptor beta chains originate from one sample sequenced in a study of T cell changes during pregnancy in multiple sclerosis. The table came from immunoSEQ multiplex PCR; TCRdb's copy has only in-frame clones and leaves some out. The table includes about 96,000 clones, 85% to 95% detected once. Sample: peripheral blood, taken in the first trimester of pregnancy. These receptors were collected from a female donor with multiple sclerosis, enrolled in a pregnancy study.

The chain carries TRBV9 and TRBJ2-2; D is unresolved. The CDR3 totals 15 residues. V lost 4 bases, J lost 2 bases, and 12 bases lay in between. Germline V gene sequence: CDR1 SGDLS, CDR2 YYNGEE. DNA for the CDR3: TGTGCCAGCAGCTCCAGGCCAAGAAACACCGGGGAGCTGTTTTTT. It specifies CASSSRPRNTGELFF. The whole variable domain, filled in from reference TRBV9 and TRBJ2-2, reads DSGVTQTPKHLITATGQRVTLRCSPRSGDLSVYWYQQSLDQGLQFLIQYYNGEERAKGNILERFSAQQFPDLHSELNLSSLELGDSALYFCASSSRPRNTGELFFGEGSRLTVL.

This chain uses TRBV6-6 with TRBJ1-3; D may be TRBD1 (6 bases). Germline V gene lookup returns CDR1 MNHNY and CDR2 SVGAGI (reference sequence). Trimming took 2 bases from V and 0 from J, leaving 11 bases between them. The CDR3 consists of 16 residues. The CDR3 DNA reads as TGTGCCAGCAGTTACCCCGGACAGACCTCTGGAAACACCATATATTTT. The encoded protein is CASSYPGQTSGNTIYF.

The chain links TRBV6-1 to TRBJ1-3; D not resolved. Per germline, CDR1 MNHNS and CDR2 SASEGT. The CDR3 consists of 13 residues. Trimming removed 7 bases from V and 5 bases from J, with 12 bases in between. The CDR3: CASTVGRRNTIYF. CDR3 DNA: TGTGCCAGCACGGTGGGGAGGCGAAACACCATATATTTT.

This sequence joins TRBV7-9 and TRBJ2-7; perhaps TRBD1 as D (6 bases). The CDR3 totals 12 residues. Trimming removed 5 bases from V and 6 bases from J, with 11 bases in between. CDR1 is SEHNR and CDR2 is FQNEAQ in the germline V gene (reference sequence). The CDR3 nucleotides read TGTGCCAGCAGCGCGACAGGACGCGAGCAGTACTTC. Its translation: CASSATGREQYF.

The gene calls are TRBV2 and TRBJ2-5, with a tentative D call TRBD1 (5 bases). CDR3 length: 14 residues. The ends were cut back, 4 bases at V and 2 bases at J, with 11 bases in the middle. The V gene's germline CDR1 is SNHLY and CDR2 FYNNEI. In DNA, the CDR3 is TGTGCCAGCAGTGCGATGACAGTGCAAGAGACCCAGTACTTC. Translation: CASSAMTVQETQYF.

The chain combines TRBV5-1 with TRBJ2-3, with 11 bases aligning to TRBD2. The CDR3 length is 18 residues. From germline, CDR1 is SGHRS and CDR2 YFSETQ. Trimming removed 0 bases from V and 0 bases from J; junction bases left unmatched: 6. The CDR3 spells CASSLELAGAPSTDTQYF. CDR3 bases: TGCGCCAGCAGCTTGGAACTAGCGGGAGCCCCTAGCACAGATACGCAGTATTTT.

The CDR3 DNA is TGTGCCAGCAGCCCTGCTAAGAATGAGCAGTTCTTC. It is translated as CASSPAKNEQFF. The chain links TRBV5-4 to TRBJ2-1; D is unresolved. There are 12 residues in the CDR3. Germline V lookup: CDR1 SGHNT, CDR2 YYREEE (reference sequence). V lost 4 bases and J 7 bases, leaving 9 bases between the germline ends. Based on the CDR3 plus reference TRBV5-4 and TRBJ2-1, the full variable domain is ETGVTQSPTHLIKTRGQQVTLRCSSQSGHNTVSWYQQALGQGPQFIFQYYREEENGRGNFPPRFSGLQFPNYSSELNVNALELDDSALYLCASSPAKNEQFFGPGTRLTVL.

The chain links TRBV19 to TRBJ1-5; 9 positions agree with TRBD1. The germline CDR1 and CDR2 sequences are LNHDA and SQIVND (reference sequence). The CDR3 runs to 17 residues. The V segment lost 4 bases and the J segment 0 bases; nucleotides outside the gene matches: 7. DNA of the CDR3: TGTGCCAGTAGTAAGGGACAGGGTTTCGGTAGCAATCAGCCCCAGCATTTT. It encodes CASSKGQGFGSNQPQHF. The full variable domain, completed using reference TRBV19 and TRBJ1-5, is DGGITQSPKYLFRKEGQNVTLSCEQNLNHDAMYWYRQDPGQGLRLIYYSQIVNDFQKGDIAEGYSVSREKKESFPLTVTSAQKNPTAFYLCASSKGQGFGSNQPQHFGDGTRLSIL.

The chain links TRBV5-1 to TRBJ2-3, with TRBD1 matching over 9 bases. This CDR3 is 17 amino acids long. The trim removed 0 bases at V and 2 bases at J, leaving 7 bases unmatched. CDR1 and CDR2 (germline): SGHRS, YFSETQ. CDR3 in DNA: TGCGCCAGCAGCTTGGGGCTACAGGGGGCGAACACAGATACGCAGTATTTT. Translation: CASSLGLQGANTDTQYF.

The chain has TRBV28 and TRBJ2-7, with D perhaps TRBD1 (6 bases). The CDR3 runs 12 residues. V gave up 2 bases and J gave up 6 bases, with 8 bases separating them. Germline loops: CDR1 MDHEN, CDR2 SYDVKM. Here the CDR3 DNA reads TGTGCCAGCAGTTTACAGGGGCGCGAGCAGTACTTC. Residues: CASSLQGREQYF.

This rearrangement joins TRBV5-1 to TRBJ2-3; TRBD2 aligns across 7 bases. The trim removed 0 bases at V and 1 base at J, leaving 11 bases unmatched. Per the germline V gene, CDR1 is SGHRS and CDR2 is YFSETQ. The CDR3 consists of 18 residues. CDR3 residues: CASSLAVIAGRGTDTQYF. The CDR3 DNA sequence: TGCGCCAGCAGCTTGGCCGTTATAGCGGGCAGGGGCACAGATACGCAGTATTTT.

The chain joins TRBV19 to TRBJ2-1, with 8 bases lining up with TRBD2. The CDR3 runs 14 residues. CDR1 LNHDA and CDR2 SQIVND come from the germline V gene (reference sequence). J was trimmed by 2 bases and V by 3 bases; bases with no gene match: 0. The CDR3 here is CASSMGLAYNEQFF. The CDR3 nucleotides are TGTGCCAGTAGTATGGGACTAGCCTACAATGAGCAGTTCTTC.

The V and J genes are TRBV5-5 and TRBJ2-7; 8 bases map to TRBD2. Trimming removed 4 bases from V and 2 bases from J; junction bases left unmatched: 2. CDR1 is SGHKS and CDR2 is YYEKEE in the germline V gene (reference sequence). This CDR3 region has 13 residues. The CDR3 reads CASSPGLAYEQYF. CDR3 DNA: TGTGCCAGCAGCCCGGGACTAGCCTACGAGCAGTACTTC.

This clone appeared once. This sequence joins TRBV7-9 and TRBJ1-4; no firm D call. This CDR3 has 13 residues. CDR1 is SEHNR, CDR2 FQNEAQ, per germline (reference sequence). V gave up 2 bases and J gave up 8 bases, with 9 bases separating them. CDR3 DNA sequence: TGTGCCAGCAGCTTATTACGGGGAGAAAAACTGTTTTTT. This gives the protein CASSLLRGEKLFF.

The CDR3 region has the DNA TGTGCCAGCACCGGCGGGGCTTCCCGGACTAGAATCGATACGCAGTATTTT. This sequence encodes CASTGGASRTRIDTQYF. This chain links TRBV28 with TRBJ2-3; 7 bases fit TRBD2. This CDR3 spans 17 amino acids. Germline V gives CDR1 MDHEN, CDR2 SYDVKM. V lost 7 bases and J lost 6; bases outside the gene matches: 19.

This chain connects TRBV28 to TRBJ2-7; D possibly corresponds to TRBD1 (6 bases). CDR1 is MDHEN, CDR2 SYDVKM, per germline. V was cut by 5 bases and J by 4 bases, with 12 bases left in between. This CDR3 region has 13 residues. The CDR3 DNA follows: TGTGCCAGCAGTCCTGGGACACCTTACGAGCAGTACTTC. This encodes CASSPGTPYEQYF.